The sequence of this T cell receptor (beta chain) was determined in a study of blood T cell repertoires in COVID-19. Study context: COVID-19 samples collected from the United States, Italy and Spain covered acute and convalescent phases. Sources were T cells, B-cell-depleted T cells, or PBMCs; the material itself was cDNA or gDNA.

As originally analysed: Estimated nucleated cell counts came from reference gene primer amplification. Sequencing was performed with immunoSEQ multiplex PCR; in TCRdb, only in-frame clones are kept and a portion is missing. V, J and clone size are taken as reported in that table, and D and trimming were inferred from the DNA itself. The sample includes 94,000 or so clones, just over 85% of them seen just once. The V and J ends lost 10 bases and 6 bases respectively, with 21 bases between them. Germline CDR1 reads MDHEN; CDR2 reads SYDVKM. The CDR3 is made up of 15 amino acids. This clone was counted once.

The V and J genes are TRBV28 and TRBJ2-2; D remains unclear. Sample: peripheral blood. The receptor comes from a woman between 70 and 85 years old with acute or convalescent COVID-19. In nucleotides, the CDR3 is TGTGCCACCCGGGTGGGTCCCGTTACATCCGGGGAGCTGTTTTTT. Its translation: CATRVGPVTSGELFF. The whole variable domain, filled in from reference TRBV28 and TRBJ2-2, reads DVKVTQSSRYLVKRTGEKVFLECVQDMDHENMFWYRQDPGLGLRLIYFSYDVKMKEKGDIPEGYSVSREKKERFSLILESASTNQTSMYLCATRVGPVTSGELFFGEGSRLTVL.